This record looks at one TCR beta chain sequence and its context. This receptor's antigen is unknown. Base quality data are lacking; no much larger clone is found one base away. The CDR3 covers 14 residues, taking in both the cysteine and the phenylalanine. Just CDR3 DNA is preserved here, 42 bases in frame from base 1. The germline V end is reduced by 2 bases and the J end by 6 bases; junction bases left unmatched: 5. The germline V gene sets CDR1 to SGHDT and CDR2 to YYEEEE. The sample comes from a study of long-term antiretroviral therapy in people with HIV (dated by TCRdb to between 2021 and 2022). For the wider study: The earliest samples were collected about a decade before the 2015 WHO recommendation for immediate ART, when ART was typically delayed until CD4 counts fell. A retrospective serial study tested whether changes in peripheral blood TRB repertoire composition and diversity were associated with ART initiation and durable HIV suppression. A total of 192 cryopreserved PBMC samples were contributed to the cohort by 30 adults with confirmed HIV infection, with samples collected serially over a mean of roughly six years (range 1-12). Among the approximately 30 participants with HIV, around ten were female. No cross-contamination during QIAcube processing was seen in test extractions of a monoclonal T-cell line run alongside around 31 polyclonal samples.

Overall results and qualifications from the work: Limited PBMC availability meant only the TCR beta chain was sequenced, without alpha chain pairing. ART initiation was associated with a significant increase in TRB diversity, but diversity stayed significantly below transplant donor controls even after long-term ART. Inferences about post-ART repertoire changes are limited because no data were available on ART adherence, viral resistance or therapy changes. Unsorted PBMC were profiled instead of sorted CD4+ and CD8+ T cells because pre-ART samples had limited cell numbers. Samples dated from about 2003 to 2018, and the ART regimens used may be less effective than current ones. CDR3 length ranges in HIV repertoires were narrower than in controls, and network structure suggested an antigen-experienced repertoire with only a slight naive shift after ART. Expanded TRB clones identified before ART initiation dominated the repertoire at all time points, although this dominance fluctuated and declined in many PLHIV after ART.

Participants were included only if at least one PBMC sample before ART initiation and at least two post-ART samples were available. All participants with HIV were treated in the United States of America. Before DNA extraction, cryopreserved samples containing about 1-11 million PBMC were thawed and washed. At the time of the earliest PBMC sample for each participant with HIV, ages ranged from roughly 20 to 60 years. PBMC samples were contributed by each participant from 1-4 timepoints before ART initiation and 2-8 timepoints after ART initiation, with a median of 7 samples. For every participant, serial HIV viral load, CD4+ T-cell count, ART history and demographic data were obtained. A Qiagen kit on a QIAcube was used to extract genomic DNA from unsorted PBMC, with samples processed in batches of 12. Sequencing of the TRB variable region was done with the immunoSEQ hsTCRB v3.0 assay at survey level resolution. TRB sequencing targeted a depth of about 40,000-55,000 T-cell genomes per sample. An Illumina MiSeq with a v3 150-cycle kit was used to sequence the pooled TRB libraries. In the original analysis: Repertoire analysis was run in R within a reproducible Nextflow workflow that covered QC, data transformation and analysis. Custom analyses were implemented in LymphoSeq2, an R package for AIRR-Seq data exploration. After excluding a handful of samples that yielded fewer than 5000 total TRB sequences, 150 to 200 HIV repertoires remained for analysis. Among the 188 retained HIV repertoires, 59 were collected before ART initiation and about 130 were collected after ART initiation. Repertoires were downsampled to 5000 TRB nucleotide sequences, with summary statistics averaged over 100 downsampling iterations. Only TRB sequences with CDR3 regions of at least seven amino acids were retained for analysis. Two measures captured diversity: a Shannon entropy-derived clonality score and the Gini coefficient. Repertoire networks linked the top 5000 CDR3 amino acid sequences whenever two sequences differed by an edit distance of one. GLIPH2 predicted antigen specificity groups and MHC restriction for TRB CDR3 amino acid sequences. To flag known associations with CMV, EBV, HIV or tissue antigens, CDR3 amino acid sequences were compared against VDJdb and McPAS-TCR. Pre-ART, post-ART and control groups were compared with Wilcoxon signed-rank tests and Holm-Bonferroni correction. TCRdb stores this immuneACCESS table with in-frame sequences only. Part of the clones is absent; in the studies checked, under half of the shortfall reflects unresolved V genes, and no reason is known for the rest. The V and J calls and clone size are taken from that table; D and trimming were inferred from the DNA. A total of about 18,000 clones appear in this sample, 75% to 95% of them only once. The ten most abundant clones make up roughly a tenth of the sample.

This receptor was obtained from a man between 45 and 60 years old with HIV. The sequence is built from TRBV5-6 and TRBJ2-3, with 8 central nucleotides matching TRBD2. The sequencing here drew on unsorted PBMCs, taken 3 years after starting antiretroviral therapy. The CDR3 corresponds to CASSLPGGDDTQYF. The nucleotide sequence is TGTGCCAGCAGCTTACCGGGGGGGGACGATACGCAGTATTTT.